The clone carrying this TCR beta chain was counted only a few times. The antigen is not known. CDR1 is SGHRS, CDR2 YFSETQ, per germline. Trimming shortened V by 4 bases and J by 3 bases, and 19 bases separated the two germline ends. This CDR3 is 16 amino acids long. These data belong to a study of T-cell reconstitution after alpha-beta-depleted transplantation in children. Study-wide results and limits: The authors attributed T-cell counts and diversity one year after transplant mostly to newly produced T cells. Recipient T cells and thymic progenitors that survived gave rise to the high TCRbeta diversity observed at day 60 in some patients. Reportedly, roughly two months post-transplant, alpha-beta T cells arose from several hundred expanded graft clones.

Unique molecular identifiers were incorporated when the TCRbeta library was constructed. TCRdb used MiXCR to reprocess the PCR reads, holding one entry per CDR3 protein. Of about 200,000 distinct CDR3 sequences in the sample, about 7% were seen once. Material: PBMCs, obtained before TCRalphabeta/CD19-depleted stem cell transplant. The V gene is TRBV5-1, the J gene TRBJ1-1, with D tentatively TRBD1 (6 bases). This clonotype was obtained from a boy aged 2 to 10 with acute lymphoblastic leukemia, due to receive a stem cell transplant. For the CDR3, the DNA is TGCGCCAGCAGCCCGGACAGCCCCACCAAGGACACTGAAGCTTTCTTT. It specifies CASSPDSPTKDTEAFF. Full variable domain (outside the CDR3, taken from reference TRBV5-1 and TRBJ1-1): KAGVTQTPRYLIKTRGQQVTLSCSPISGHRSVSWYQQTPGQGLQFLFEYFSETQRNKGNFPGRFSGRQFSNSRSEMNVSTLELGDSALYLCASSPDSPTKDTEAFFGQGTRLTVV.